This T cell receptor beta chain comes out of a study of chronic HIV infection and antiretroviral therapy. TCRdb reanalysed the 5' RACE reads using MiXCR and keeps one entry per CDR3 protein. The sample consists of more than 25,000 distinct CDR3 sequences, about 8.6% of them appearing once. This clonotype was recorded at least ten times. V was shortened by 1 base and J by 9 bases, with 13 bases between the two germline ends. The CDR3 runs to 14 residues. CDR1 SGHDN and CDR2 FVKESK come from the germline V gene. The source is an adult who had HIV and had not received antiretroviral therapy, or was an uninfected healthy control (not recorded which). The sample comprised peripheral blood. The chain links TRBV14 to TRBJ1-5; D not resolved. CDR3 loop: CASSQGHPPRPQHF. CDR3 DNA: TGTGCCAGCAGCCAAGGACACCCCCCGAGGCCCCAGCATTTT.